The next 25 T cell receptor beta chains were all read from a single sample in a study of control samples from healthy donors and cancer patients. The protocol was immunoSEQ multiplex PCR, while the TCRdb copy is restricted to in-frame clones and leaves out a portion. The sample contains about 170,000 clones, approximately 86% of which appear only once. Source material: blood. These receptors all come from a woman in her thirties in good health.

About this clone: The junction differs from germline at one of its ends, possibly a read error. The same CDR3 arises from other DNA sequences in this sample as well. The CDR3: CAISAQNTGELFF. The CDR3 DNA follows: TGCGCCATCAGTGCACAGAACACCGGGGAGCTGTTTTTT. The rearrangement uses TRBV10-3 and TRBJ2-2; D call uncertain. Germline values: CDR1 ENHRY, CDR2 SYGVKD. The CDR3 is made up of 13 amino acids.

Written as DNA, the CDR3 is TGTAAGGTGACTAGCTCCTACAATGAGCAGTTCTTC. Amino acid sequence: CKVTSSYNEQFF. The rearrangement joins TRBV28 to TRBJ2-1; tentatively, D is TRBD2 (6 bases). The germline CDR1 and CDR2 sequences are MDHEN and SYDVKM. The CDR3 is 12 residues long. Full variable domain (missing parts from reference TRBV28 and TRBJ2-1): DVKVTQSSRYLVKRTGEKVFLECVQDMDHENMFWYRQDPGLGLRLIYFSYDVKMKEKGDIPEGYSVSREKKERFSLILESASTNQTSMYLCKVTSSYNEQFFGPGTRLTVL.

CDR3 bases: TGTGCCAGCAGCCGCGATGAGGGCAGGGTTTCCTACGAGCAGTACTTC. It is translated as CASSRDEGRVSYEQYF. The gene calls are TRBV7-2 and TRBJ2-7, with D possibly being TRBD1 or TRBD2 (5 bases each). Trimming removed 5 bases at V and 1 base at J, with 18 bases between. Germline-derived CDR1 and CDR2 are SGHTA and FQGNSA. This CDR3 region has 16 residues.

The CDR3 DNA follows: TGTGCCAGCAGTTCCTCACAGGGGAGCACAGATACGCAGTATTTT. Protein product: CASSSSQGSTDTQYF. The V call is TRBV28, the J call TRBJ2-3; 7 positions agree with TRBD1. After removal of 4 bases from V and 0 bases from J, the junction contained 4 bases not matched to a gene. The CDR3 loop spans 15 amino acids. Germline V gene data show CDR1 as MDHEN and CDR2 as SYDVKM.

The rearrangement joins TRBV28 to TRBJ2-7; TRBD2 matches 7 bases. Germline loops: CDR1 MDHEN, CDR2 SYDVKM. V lost 10 bases to trimming and J lost 7 bases; unmatched junction nucleotides: 7. The CDR3 sequence is 11 residues long. The CDR3 sequence: CAIGGYGEQYF. The CDR3, as DNA: TGTGCCATCGGGGGGTACGGAGAGCAGTACTTC.

V and J are TRBV11-2 and TRBJ2-2; 8 positions agree with TRBD2. The V gene end was trimmed by 3 bases and the J gene end by 2 bases; junction bases not matched to a gene: 2. The CDR3 totals 15 residues. The V gene's germline CDR1 is SGHAT and CDR2 FQNNGV. CDR3 sequence (DNA): TGTGCCAGCAGCTTGAGCGGGGGTAACACCGGGGAGCTGTTTTTT. It codes for CASSLSGGNTGELFF.

V is TRBV5-1 and J is TRBJ1-1; D not certain. The ends were cut back, 4 bases at V and 2 bases at J, with 15 bases in the middle. CDR3 length: 15 amino acids. CDR1 SGHRS and CDR2 YFSETQ come from the germline V gene. As DNA, the CDR3 is TGCGCCAGCAGCAATGGAGGTAGTACTAACACTGAAGCTTTCTTT. Its translation is CASSNGGSTNTEAFF.

The CDR3 here is CASSMGRSSYNEQFF. CDR3 coding DNA: TGTGCCAGTAGTATGGGGAGAAGCTCCTACAATGAGCAGTTCTTC. The chain employs TRBV19 and TRBJ2-1; a weak D match, TRBD2 (5 bases). The CDR3 is 15 residues long. Between the trimmed V and J ends, which lost 3 bases and 0 bases, there was a span of 9 bases. The germline gives CDR1 LNHDA, CDR2 SQIVND (reference sequence).

The V call is TRBV6-1, the J call TRBJ1-2; 10 positions match TRBD1. Germline V CDR1 and CDR2: MNHNS, SASEGT. The CDR3 is 16 residues long. J was trimmed by 8 bases and V by 4 bases; bases with no gene match: 13. CDR3 sequence (DNA): TGTGCCAGCAGTGGAGACAGGGGGCGCAGCCTTTCAGGCTACACCTTC. This codes for CASSGDRGRSLSGYTF.

The V call is TRBV7-9, the J call TRBJ1-5; 8 bases are shared with TRBD1. This CDR3 contains 16 residues. Germline V CDR1 and CDR2: SEHNR, FQNEAQ (reference sequence). V lost 6 bases and J lost 6; bases outside the gene matches: 13. The CDR3 sequence: CASSDNLDRVGQPQHF. DNA of the CDR3: TGTGCCAGCAGTGATAATCTGGACAGGGTGGGTCAGCCCCAGCATTTT.

The chain carries TRBV11-3 and TRBJ2-7, with a weak D call TRBD2 (6 bases). This CDR3 region has 15 residues. V shed 2 bases and J shed 6 bases, with 17 bases lying between them. Germline values: CDR1 SGHNT, CDR2 YENEEA. The CDR3, as DNA: TGTGCCAGCAGCTTACGCCCGGGATCAGCGGGCGAGCAGTACGTC. This translates into CASSLRPGSAGEQYV.

The chain has TRBV24-1 and TRBJ2-7, with D possibly TRBD2 on 5 matching bases. This CDR3 has 13 amino acids. Looked up from germline, CDR1 is KGHDR and CDR2 is SFDVKD. V shed 3 bases and J shed 6 bases, with 11 bases lying between them. The CDR3 loop is CATSDRGRPEQYF. The CDR3 nucleotides read TGTGCCACCAGTGATCGCGGGCGGCCCGAGCAGTACTTC.

The V and J genes are TRBV7-9 and TRBJ1-4; a possible D gene is TRBD1 (6 bases). This CDR3 is 14 amino acids long. The V gene's germline CDR1 is SEHNR and CDR2 FQNEAQ (reference sequence). V lost 1 base to trimming and J lost 6 bases, with 9 bases between them. CDR3 protein: CASSLGRGDEKLFF. The CDR3, as DNA: TGTGCCAGCAGCTTAGGTAGGGGGGATGAAAAACTGTTTTTT.

This clone was detected only a few times. The J gene is TRBJ2-3, the V gene TRBV19; tentative D call: TRBD2 (7 bases). The CDR3 contains 17 residues. The V and J ends lost 0 bases and 3 bases respectively, with 16 bases between them. In germline, CDR1 is LNHDA, CDR2 SQIVND (reference sequence). For the CDR3, the DNA is TGTGCCAGTAGTATAGATGTTTTCGCGGGGGCGACAGATACGCAGTATTTT. Translating gives CASSIDVFAGATDTQYF.

The rearrangement joins TRBV6-2 or TRBV6-3 to TRBJ2-7; D possibly uses TRBD1 or TRBD2 (5 bases each). The CDR3 runs 14 residues. The germline V gene encodes CDR1 MNHEY and CDR2 SVGEGT. V was trimmed by 4 bases and J by 3 bases, leaving 13 bases between them. For the CDR3, the DNA is TGTGCCAGCAGTTTAAGATGGGGGAACTACGAGCAGTACTTC. Protein: CASSLRWGNYEQYF.

The V and J genes are TRBV4-1 and TRBJ1-1; a weak D match, TRBD1 (5 bases). This CDR3 comprises 15 residues. V lost 6 bases and J lost 5, with 19 bases in between. CDR1 is MGHRA, CDR2 YSYEKL, per germline. The CDR3, as DNA: TGCGCCAGCAGGCTTAGTAGGGACGGGGGGACTGAAGCTTTCTTT. The encoded protein is CASRLSRDGGTEAFF.

The chain uses TRBV20-1 and TRBJ2-1, with D perhaps matching TRBD1 (7 bases). CDR1 and CDR2 (germline): DFQATT, SNEGSKA (reference sequence). The CDR3 spans 14 residues. V lost 3 bases and J 3 bases, leaving 12 bases between the germline ends. CDR3 residues: CSASSGGNYNEQFF. The CDR3 region has the DNA TGCAGTGCTAGTTCAGGGGGGAACTACAATGAGCAGTTCTTC.

This clone appeared a few times. The chain joins TRBV19 to TRBJ2-5, with D possibly matching TRBD2 (6 bases). V lost 5 bases, J lost 1 base, and 11 bases lay in between. This CDR3 is 14 amino acids long. CDR1 and CDR2 from the germline V gene are LNHDA and SQIVND (reference sequence). The CDR3 nucleotides are TGTGCCAGTAGTCCGGGGAGGTTCCAAGAGACCCAGTACTTC. Translation: CASSPGRFQETQYF.

This clone appeared a few times. The J gene is TRBJ2-3, the V gene TRBV6-4; 7 bases are shared with TRBD2. The CDR3 runs to 14 residues. The germline CDR1 and CDR2 sequences are MRHNA and SNTAGT. V dropped 2 bases and J dropped 2; count of bases not matched to a gene: 1. This chain's CDR3 is CASSDGRATDTQYF. The CDR3 DNA follows: TGTGCCAGCAGTGACGGGAGGGCCACAGATACGCAGTATTTT.

The gene calls are TRBV4-1 and TRBJ2-3; possibly TRBD2 for D (6 bases). V shed 0 bases and J shed 4 bases, with 20 bases lying between them. Per the germline V gene, CDR1 is MGHRA and CDR2 is YSYEKL. This CDR3 has 18 amino acids. CDR3 bases: TGCGCCAGCAGCCAAGACGGTTTGGACGGGGGAAGGGCAGATACGCAGTATTTT. It codes for CASSQDGLDGGRADTQYF.

This sequence joins TRBV27 and TRBJ2-5; D is unclear. The V gene's germline CDR1 is MNHEY and CDR2 SMNVEV (reference sequence). The germline V and J ends were trimmed by 5 bases and 5 bases, with 12 bases remaining between them. The CDR3 runs 13 residues. CDR3 coding DNA: TGTGCCAGCAGTATACTGCGGTACGAGACCCAGTACTTC. Its protein product is CASSILRYETQYF.

J is TRBJ2-5 and V is TRBV28; 7 bases fit TRBD1. Losses at the gene ends were 6 bases for V and 1 base for J; bases not matched to a gene: 5. The CDR3 is made up of 14 amino acids. Germline CDR1 reads MDHEN; CDR2 reads SYDVKM. In DNA form, the CDR3 reads TGTGCCAGCAGAAGGGGACAGCTCCAAGAGACCCAGTACTTC. Its protein is CASRRGQLQETQYF.

The count of this clone is one. The V call is TRBV30, the J call TRBJ1-2; no clear D. Trimming removed 1 base from V and 5 bases from J, with 14 bases in between. In germline, CDR1 is GTSNPN, CDR2 SVGIG (reference sequence). The CDR3 loop spans 14 amino acids. Here the CDR3 reads CAWSETDTAYGYTF. CDR3 DNA: TGTGCCTGGAGTGAAACTGATACGGCGTATGGCTACACCTTC.

The chain carries TRBV6-6 and TRBJ1-2; D is perhaps TRBD1 (5 bases). CDR1 and CDR2 from the germline V gene are MNHNY and SVGAGI (reference sequence). Trimming took 7 bases from V and 4 from J, leaving 19 bases between them. The CDR3 has 15 amino acids. CDR3: CASIKREDIFYGYTF. The CDR3 DNA is TGTGCCAGCATTAAGCGGGAGGACATCTTCTATGGCTACACCTTC.

The chain carries TRBV4-1 and TRBJ2-3; D may correspond to TRBD1 or TRBD2 (7 bases each). Trimming left V 4 bases short and J 2 bases short, with 19 bases between. The CDR3 contains 17 residues. Looked up from germline, CDR1 is MGHRA and CDR2 is YSYEKL. CDR3 sequence reads: CASSPRGGQGNTDTQYF. DNA for the CDR3: TGCGCCAGCAGCCCCAGGGGGGGGCAGGGAAACACAGATACGCAGTATTTT.